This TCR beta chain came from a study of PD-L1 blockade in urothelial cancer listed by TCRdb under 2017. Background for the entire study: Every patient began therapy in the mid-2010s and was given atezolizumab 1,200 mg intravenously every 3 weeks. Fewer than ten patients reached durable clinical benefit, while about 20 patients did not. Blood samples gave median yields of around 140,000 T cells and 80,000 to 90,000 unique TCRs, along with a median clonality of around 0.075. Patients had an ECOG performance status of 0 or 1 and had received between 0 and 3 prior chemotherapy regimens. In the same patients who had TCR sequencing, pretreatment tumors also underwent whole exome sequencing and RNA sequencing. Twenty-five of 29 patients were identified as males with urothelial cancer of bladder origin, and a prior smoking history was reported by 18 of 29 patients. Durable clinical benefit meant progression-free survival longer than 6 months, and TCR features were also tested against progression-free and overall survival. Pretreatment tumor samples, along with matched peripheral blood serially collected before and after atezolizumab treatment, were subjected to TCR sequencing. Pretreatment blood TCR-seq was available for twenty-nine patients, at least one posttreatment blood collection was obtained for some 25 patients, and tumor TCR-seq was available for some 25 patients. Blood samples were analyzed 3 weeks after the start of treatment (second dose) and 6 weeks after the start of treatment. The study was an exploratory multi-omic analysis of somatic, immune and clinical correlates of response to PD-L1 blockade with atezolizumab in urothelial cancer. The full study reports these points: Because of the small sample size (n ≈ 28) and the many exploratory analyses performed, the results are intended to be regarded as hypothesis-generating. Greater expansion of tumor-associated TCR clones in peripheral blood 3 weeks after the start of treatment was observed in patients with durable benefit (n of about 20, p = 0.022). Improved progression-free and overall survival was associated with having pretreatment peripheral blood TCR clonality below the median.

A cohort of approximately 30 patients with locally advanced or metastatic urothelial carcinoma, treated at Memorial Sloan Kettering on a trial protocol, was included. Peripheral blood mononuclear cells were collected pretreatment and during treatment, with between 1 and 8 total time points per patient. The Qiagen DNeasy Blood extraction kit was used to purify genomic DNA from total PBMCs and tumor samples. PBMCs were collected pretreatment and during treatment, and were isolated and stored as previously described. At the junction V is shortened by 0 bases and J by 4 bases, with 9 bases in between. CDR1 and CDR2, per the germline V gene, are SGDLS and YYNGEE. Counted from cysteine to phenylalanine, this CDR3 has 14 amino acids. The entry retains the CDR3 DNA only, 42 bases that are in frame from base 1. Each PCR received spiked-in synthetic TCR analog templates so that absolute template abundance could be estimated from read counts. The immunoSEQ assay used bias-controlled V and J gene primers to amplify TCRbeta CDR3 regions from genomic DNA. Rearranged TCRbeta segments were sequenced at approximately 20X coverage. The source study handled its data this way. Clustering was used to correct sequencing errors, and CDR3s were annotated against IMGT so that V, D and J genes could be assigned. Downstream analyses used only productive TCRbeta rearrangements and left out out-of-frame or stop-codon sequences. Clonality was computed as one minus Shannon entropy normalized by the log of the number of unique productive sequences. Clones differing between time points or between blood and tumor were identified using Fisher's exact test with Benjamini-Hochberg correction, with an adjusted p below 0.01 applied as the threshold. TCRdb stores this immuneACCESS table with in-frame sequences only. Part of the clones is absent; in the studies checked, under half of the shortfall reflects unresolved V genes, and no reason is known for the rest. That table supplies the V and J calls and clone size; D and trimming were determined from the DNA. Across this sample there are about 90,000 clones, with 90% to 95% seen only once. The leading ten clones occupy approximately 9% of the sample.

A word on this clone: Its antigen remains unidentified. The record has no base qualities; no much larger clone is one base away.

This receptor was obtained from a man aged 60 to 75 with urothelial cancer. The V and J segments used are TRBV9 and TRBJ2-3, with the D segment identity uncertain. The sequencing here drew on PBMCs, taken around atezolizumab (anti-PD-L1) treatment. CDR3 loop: CASSVDQVADTQYF. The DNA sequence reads TGTGCCAGCAGCGTAGACCAGGTGGCAGATACGCAGTATTTT.